These 2 T cell receptor beta chains share one sample of origin, sequenced in a study of Ad26.COV2.S vaccination and SARS-CoV-2 variants. Some clones are missing from TCRdb's copy, which holds only in-frame ones; the method was immunoSEQ multiplex PCR. The sample shows hundreds of thousands of clones, roughly 90% of them seen only once. Stated treatment: some 19 received Ad26.COV2.S at low or high dose, single or two shots; about 5 received placebo; per-sample allocation not given. Samples came from day 63 after the first vaccine or placebo injection. Source: peripheral blood, taken in a trial of Ad26.COV2.S vaccine versus placebo. These receptors were collected from a person between 18 and 65 years old who received the Ad26.COV2.S COVID-19 vaccine or a placebo.

In the case of this clone: Other nucleotide sequences in the sample specify the same CDR3. V usage is TRBV9 and J usage is TRBJ2-2; TRBD2 is a possible D gene (6 bases). Deletions cut 0 bases from V and 3 bases from J, with 9 bases between. CDR3 length: 15 amino acids. Germline V gives CDR1 SGDLS, CDR2 YYNGEE. The CDR3 reads CASSVDRGYTGELFF. For the CDR3, the DNA is TGTGCCAGCAGCGTAGACCGGGGGTACACCGGGGAGCTGTTTTTT.

The sample holds one count of this clone. The chain employs TRBV4-2 and TRBJ1-4, with TRBD1 as a possible D gene (5 bases). There are 15 residues in the CDR3. Germline CDR1 and CDR2: LGHNA and YNFKEQ. The V and J ends lost 7 bases and 5 bases respectively, with 17 bases between them. DNA for the CDR3: TGTGCCAGCATCGTGGGGACCCAGGGAAATGAAAAACTGTTTTTT. This sequence encodes CASIVGTQGNEKLFF.